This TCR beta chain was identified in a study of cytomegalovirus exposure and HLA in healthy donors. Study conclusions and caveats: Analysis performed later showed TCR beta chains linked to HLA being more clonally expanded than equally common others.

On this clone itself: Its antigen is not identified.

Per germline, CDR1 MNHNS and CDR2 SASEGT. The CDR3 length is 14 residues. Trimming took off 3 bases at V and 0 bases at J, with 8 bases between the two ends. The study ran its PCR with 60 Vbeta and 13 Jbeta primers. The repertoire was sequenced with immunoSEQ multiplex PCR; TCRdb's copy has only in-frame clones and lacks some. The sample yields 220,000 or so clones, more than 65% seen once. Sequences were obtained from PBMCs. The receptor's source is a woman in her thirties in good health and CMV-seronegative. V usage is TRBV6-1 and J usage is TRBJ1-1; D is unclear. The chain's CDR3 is CASSERGLNTEAFF. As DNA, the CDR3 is TGTGCCAGCAGTGAGCGGGGTTTGAACACTGAAGCTTTCTTT.